Presented here are 8 T cell receptor beta chains from one specimen sequenced in a study of CD4 T cells in relation to SARS-CoV-2 and coronaviruses. For these receptors, no antigen is known. Produced via immunoSEQ multiplex PCR; TCRdb's table is partial and in-frame only. Of 18,000 or so clones in the sample, around 73% were seen once. Unexposed donor CD4+ T cells date from 2011-2018, before the COVID-19 pandemic. Isolation of CD4+ T cells took place after approximately eleven days in culture. The sequencing input was CD4+ T cells from PBMCs, cultured in vitro. The receptors come from a human donor in good health.

The V call is TRBV6-6, the J call TRBJ1-4; D possibly corresponds to TRBD1 (5 bases). The CDR3 length is 14 residues. The V end lost 4 bases, the J end lost 0 bases, and 6 bases lay between the germline ends. In germline, CDR1 is MNHNY, CDR2 SVGAGI (reference sequence). The CDR3 coding sequence is TGTGCCAGCAGTTTGACAGCAACTAATGAAAAACTGTTTTTT. Its protein product is CASSLTATNEKLFF.

In this sample, this clone turned up once. The gene calls are TRBV13 and TRBJ2-1; D is tentatively TRBD1 or TRBD2 (5 bases each). The length of the CDR3 is 14 residues. Trimming pared 4 bases from V and 5 bases from J, leaving 12 bases between. Per the germline V gene, CDR1 is PRHDT and CDR2 is FYEKMQ (reference sequence). This CDR3 reads CASSSRDGHNEQFF. For the CDR3, the DNA is TGTGCCAGCAGCTCCAGGGACGGGCACAATGAGCAGTTCTTC.

The chain is built from TRBV19 and TRBJ2-1; the match to TRBD2 covers 13 bases. CDR3 length: 14 amino acids. CDR1 and CDR2 (germline): LNHDA, SQIVND (reference sequence). V lost 5 bases and J lost 13; bases outside the gene matches: 8. The CDR3 here is CASSLIGTSGNQFF. The CDR3 nucleotides are TGTGCCAGTAGTCTTATAGGGACTAGCGGGAATCAGTTCTTC. Complete variable domain (other parts from reference TRBV19 and TRBJ2-1): DGGITQSPKYLFRKEGQNVTLSCEQNLNHDAMYWYRQDPGQGLRLIYYSQIVNDFQKGDIAEGYSVSREKKESFPLTVTSAQKNPTAFYLCASSLIGTSGNQFFGPGTRLTVL.

This clone has more than one count but fewer than ten. This chain links TRBV7-9 with TRBJ1-5; 10 nucleotides line up with TRBD1. Germline CDR1 is SEHNR and CDR2 is FQNEAQ (reference sequence). The V segment lost 4 bases and the J segment 3 bases; nucleotides outside the gene matches: 9. The CDR3 runs to 17 residues. CDR3 in DNA: TGTGCCAGCAGCTATTTCACGGGACAGGGGTCCAATCAGCCCCAGCATTTT. Its translation: CASSYFTGQGSNQPQHF. Based on the CDR3 plus reference TRBV7-9 and TRBJ1-5, the full variable domain is DTGVSQNPRHKITKRGQNVTFRCDPISEHNRLYWYRQTLGQGPEFLTYFQNEAQLEKSRLLSDRFSAERPKGSFSTLEIQRTEQGDSAMYLCASSYFTGQGSNQPQHFGDGTRLSIL.

The chain recombines TRBV5-1 with TRBJ2-7; no clear D. CDR1 and CDR2 from the germline V gene are SGHRS and YFSETQ. The V gene lost 4 bases and the J gene lost 2 bases, with 19 bases spanning the gap. The length of the CDR3 is 16 residues. The CDR3 sequence: CASSKVVSAEPYEQYF. The CDR3 DNA reads as TGCGCCAGCAGCAAGGTGGTGTCGGCGGAGCCCTACGAGCAGTACTTC.

The table lists this clone with a few counts. The V call is TRBV19, the J call TRBJ2-7; TRBD2 agrees at 13 bases. The length of the CDR3 is 16 residues. The V and J ends lost 5 bases and 2 bases, in that order; junction bases with no gene match: 6. Germline values: CDR1 LNHDA, CDR2 SQIVND (reference sequence). The CDR3 region is CASSRSGLAGTYEQYF. The CDR3 DNA follows: TGTGCCAGTAGTCGGTCGGGACTAGCGGGAACCTACGAGCAGTACTTC.

The table lists this clone with a few counts. The gene calls are TRBV25-1 and TRBJ1-4; 7 positions agree with TRBD1. This CDR3 is built from 18 residues. Germline CDR1 reads MGHDK; CDR2 reads SYGVNS. Trimming took 5 bases from V and 0 from J; bases not matched to a gene: 12. In DNA form, the CDR3 reads TGTGCCAGCAGTCACAATTCCGGGACAGATACAACTAATGAAAAACTGTTTTTT. It specifies CASSHNSGTDTTNEKLFF. The full variable domain, its missing parts supplied by reference TRBV25-1 and TRBJ1-4, is EADIYQTPRYLVIGTGKKITLECSQTMGHDKMYWYQQDPGMELHLIHYSYGVNSTEKGDLSSESTVSRIRTEHFPLTLESARPSHTSQYLCASSHNSGTDTTNEKLFFGSGTQLSVL.

J is TRBJ1-2 and V is TRBV2; no clear D gene. V gave up 5 bases and J gave up 8 bases, with 18 bases separating them. Per germline, CDR1 SNHLY and CDR2 FYNNEI. The CDR3 totals 14 residues. CDR3 sequence (DNA): TGTGCCAGCAGTACCACCGGACCTTCCGGAGGCTACACCTTC. Translated, it gives CASSTTGPSGGYTF.